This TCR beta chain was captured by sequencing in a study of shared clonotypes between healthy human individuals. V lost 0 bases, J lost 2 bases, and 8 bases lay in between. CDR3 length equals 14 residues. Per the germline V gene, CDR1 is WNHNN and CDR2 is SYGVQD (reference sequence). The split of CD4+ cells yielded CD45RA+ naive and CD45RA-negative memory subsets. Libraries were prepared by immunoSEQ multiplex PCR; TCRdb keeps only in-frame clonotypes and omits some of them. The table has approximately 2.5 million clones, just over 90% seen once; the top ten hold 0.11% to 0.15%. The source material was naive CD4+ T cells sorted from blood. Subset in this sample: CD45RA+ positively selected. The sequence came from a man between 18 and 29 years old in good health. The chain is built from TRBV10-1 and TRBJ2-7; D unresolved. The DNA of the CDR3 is TGCGCCAGCAGTGAGTCATTGGATCCCTACGAGCAGTACTTC. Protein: CASSESLDPYEQYF.